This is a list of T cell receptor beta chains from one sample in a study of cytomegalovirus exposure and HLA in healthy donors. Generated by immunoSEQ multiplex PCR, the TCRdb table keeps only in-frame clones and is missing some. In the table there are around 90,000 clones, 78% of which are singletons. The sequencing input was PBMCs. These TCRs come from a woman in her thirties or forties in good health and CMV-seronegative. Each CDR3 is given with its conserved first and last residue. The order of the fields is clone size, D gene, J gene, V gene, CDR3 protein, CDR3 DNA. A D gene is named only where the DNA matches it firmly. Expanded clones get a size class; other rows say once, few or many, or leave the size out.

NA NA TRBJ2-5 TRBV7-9 CASSLALAETQYF TGTGCCAGCAGCTTAGCCTTGGCAGAGACCCAGTACTTC
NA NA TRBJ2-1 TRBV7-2 CASRRGGGNPYNEQFF TGTGCCAGCAGAAGGGGGGGAGGGAATCCCTACAATGAGCAGTTCTTC
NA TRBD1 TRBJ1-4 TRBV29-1 CSASGQGGEKLFF TGCAGCGCCTCGGGACAGGGTGGGGAAAAACTGTTTTTT
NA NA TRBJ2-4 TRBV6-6 CASTPWSDKNIQYF TGTGCCAGCACCCCGTGGTCAGACAAAAACATTCAGTACTTC
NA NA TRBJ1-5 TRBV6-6 CASTLWPGGGKEPQHF TGTGCCAGCACATTGTGGCCCGGGGGAGGTAAGGAGCCCCAGCATTTT
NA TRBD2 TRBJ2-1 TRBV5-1 CASSLGTSGRHYNEQFF TGCGCCAGCAGCTTGGGGACTAGCGGGAGACACTACAATGAGCAGTTCTTC
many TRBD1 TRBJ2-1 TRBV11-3 CASSSRTGTGVNEQFF TGTGCCAGCAGCTCCAGAACCGGGACAGGGGTCAATGAGCAGTTCTTC
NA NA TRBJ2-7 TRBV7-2 CASSFIAREQYF TGTGCCAGCAGCTTCATAGCTCGGGAGCAGTACTTC
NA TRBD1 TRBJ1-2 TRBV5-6 CASSKRMGQELFYGYTF TGTGCCAGCAGCAAAAGAATGGGACAGGAGCTATTCTATGGCTACACCTTC
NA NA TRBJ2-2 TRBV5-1 CASSNGQNTGELFF TGCGCCAGCAGCAACGGACAGAACACCGGGGAGCTGTTTTTT
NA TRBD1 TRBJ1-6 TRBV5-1 CASSLSRTGPNNSPLHF TGCGCCAGCAGCTTGTCGCGGACAGGGCCCAATAATTCACCCCTCCACTTT
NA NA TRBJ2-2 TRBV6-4 CASSADSWTGELFF TGTGCCAGCAGTGCGGACAGTTGGACCGGGGAGCTGTTTTTT
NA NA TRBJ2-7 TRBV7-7 CASSEHFTRYYEQYF TGTGCTAGCAGCGAACATTTTACTAGGTACTACGAGCAGTACTTC
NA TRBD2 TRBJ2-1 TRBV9 CASSVTASGSSYNEQFF TGTGCCAGCAGCGTTACCGCTAGCGGGAGCTCCTACAATGAGCAGTTCTTC
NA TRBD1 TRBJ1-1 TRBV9 CASSDRTTGDTEAFF TGTGCCAGCAGCGACCGAACGACAGGGGATACTGAAGCTTTCTTT
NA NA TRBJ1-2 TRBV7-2 CASSLGPSWGAGGYTF TGTGCCAGCAGCTTAGGACCATCGTGGGGCGCCGGGGGCTACACCTTC
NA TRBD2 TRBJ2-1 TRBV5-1 CASSLGLAGANNEQFF TGCGCCAGCAGCTTGGGACTAGCGGGAGCCAACAATGAGCAGTTCTTC
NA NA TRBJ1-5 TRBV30 CAWSRRPNQPQHF TGTGCCTGGAGTAGGAGGCCGAATCAGCCCCAGCATTTT
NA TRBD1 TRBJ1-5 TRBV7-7 CASSERQGRYSNQPQHF TGTGCCAGCAGCGAGAGACAGGGGAGGTACTCCAATCAGCCCCAGCATTTT